These 21 T cell receptor beta chains originate from one sample sequenced in a study of early T cells in non-severe SARS-CoV-2 infection. Using its own MiXCR run on the 5' RACE reads, TCRdb lists one record per CDR3 protein. Of roughly 86,000 distinct CDR3 sequences in the sample, approximately 14% were seen once. Material: whole blood. The receptors were gathered from an adult who was a healthcare worker with PCR-confirmed SARS-CoV-2 infection or an uninfected control (not recorded which).

The rearrangement uses TRBV20-1 and TRBJ1-3, with a weak D call TRBD1 (5 bases). The CDR3 consists of 14 residues. V was clipped by 5 bases and J by 2 bases, with 13 bases between them. Germline CDR1 is DFQATT and CDR2 is SNEGSKA (reference sequence). As DNA, the CDR3 is TGCAGTGCTCGGCAGGGAGGGCCTGGAAACACCATATATTTT. Its translation: CSARQGGPGNTIYF.

The chain employs TRBV20-1 and TRBJ2-1; 8 bases line up with TRBD1. CDR1 and CDR2 (germline): DFQATT, SNEGSKA (reference sequence). Trimming at V came to 6 bases and at J to 4 bases, leaving 5 bases not matched to a gene. The CDR3 consists of 13 residues. The CDR3 DNA is TGCAGTGCCGGGACAGGTACTTACAATGAGCAGTTCTTC. It specifies CSAGTGTYNEQFF.

The CDR3: CASRVGDILSEQFF. CDR3 sequence (DNA): TGTGCCAGCAGGGTTGGGGACATCCTCAGTGAGCAGTTCTTC. The V and J genes are TRBV9 and TRBJ2-1; D might be TRBD1 (6 bases). The germline V gene encodes CDR1 SGDLS and CDR2 YYNGEE. V lost 5 bases and J lost 9, with 18 bases in between. This CDR3 spans 14 amino acids.

The sample holds a few counts of this clonotype. The chain uses TRBV5-6 and TRBJ2-7; D remains ambiguous. Germline lookup yields CDR1 SGHDT and CDR2 YYEEEE. This CDR3 has 12 residues. Between the trimmed V and J ends, which lost 3 bases and 8 bases, there was a span of 12 bases. CDR3 in DNA: TGTGCCAGCAGCTCTTTTTCTGCTAAGCAGTACGTC. It is translated as CASSSFSAKQYV.

The chain links TRBV12-3 or TRBV12-4 to TRBJ2-1; D is perhaps TRBD2 (5 bases). This CDR3 region has 11 residues. The CDR3 here is CAFPTGGEQFF. The CDR3 DNA is TGTGCATTCCCCACCGGCGGGGAGCAGTTCTTC.

This clonotype was detected many times. V and J are TRBV29-1 and TRBJ2-3; 11 bases map to TRBD2. The CDR3 has 15 residues. Germline V gives CDR1 SQVTM, CDR2 ANQGSEA. The ends lost 5 bases at V and 5 bases at J; junction bases unmatched: 9. The chain's CDR3 is CSVYIAGGQIDTQYF. CDR3 DNA: TGCAGCGTTTATATAGCGGGGGGGCAAATAGATACGCAGTATTTT.

The CDR3 region has the DNA TGTGCCAGCAGCGCGACTGTGCCAGATACGCAGTATTTT. Protein sequence: CASSATVPDTQYF. The chain recombines TRBV9 with TRBJ2-3, with D uncertain. Germline V gene data show CDR1 as SGDLS and CDR2 as YYNGEE. This CDR3 is built from 13 residues. Trimming cost V 3 bases and J 4 bases, with 9 bases left between them.

A few counts support this clonotype. The rearrangement uses TRBV6-6 and TRBJ1-2, with TRBD1 as a possible D gene (6 bases). The germline V gene has CDR1 MNHNY and CDR2 SVGAGI (reference sequence). The CDR3 runs to 13 residues. Trimming shortened V by 1 base and J by 8 bases, and 11 bases separated the two germline ends. CDR3 sequence reads: CASSYWTDRGYTF. The CDR3 coding sequence is TGTGCCAGCAGTTACTGGACAGACAGGGGCTACACCTTC.

This chain joins TRBV29-1 and TRBJ1-2, with TRBD1 matching 7 bases. After removal of 6 bases from V and 6 bases from J, the junction contained 4 bases not matched to a gene. CDR1 is SQVTM, CDR2 ANQGSEA, per germline. CDR3 length: 11 residues. CDR3: CSVDRDHGYTF. As DNA, the CDR3 is TGCAGCGTCGACAGGGATCATGGCTACACCTTC.

This clonotype was seen ten or more times. The J gene is TRBJ1-5, the V gene TRBV12-3 or TRBV12-4, with a tentative D call TRBD1 (6 bases). CDR3 length: 15 residues. With 7 bases removed from V and 0 bases from J, the gap between germline ends came to 13 bases. This CDR3 reads CASNQQGLSNQPQHF. DNA for the CDR3: TGTGCCAGCAATCAACAGGGTCTTAGCAATCAGCCCCAGCATTTT.

On this clonotype itself: A much larger clonotype is one base distant, so this may be a read error. The rearrangement uses TRBV4-1 and TRBJ1-2, with a weak D call TRBD1 (5 bases). This CDR3 region has 15 residues. CDR1 is MGHRA, CDR2 YSYEKL, per germline. CDR3 loop: CARSQEGGRDHGYTF. The DNA for the CDR3 is TGCGCCCGCAGCCAAGAAGGCGGCAGGGATCATGGCTACACCTTC.

V is TRBV2 and J is TRBJ2-2; TRBD2 might be the D (5 bases). Germline CDR1 reads SNHLY; CDR2 reads FYNNEI. CDR3 size: 13 residues. Trimming stripped 5 bases from V and 4 bases from J, with 8 bases between. This CDR3 is CASSMDFTGELFF. CDR3 nucleotide sequence: TGTGCCAGCAGTATGGACTTCACCGGGGAGCTGTTTTTT.

This clonotype was observed a handful of times. The genes are TRBV20-1 and TRBJ2-2, with D perhaps TRBD1 (6 bases). Germline V lookup: CDR1 DFQATT, CDR2 SNEGSKA (reference sequence). Trimming took off 0 bases at V and 4 bases at J, with 15 bases between the two ends. This CDR3 is built from 16 residues. As DNA, the CDR3 is TGCAGTGCTAGAGATCCGGCAGGGGATGGCACCGGGGAGCTGTTTTTT. This translates into CSARDPAGDGTGELFF.

V gene TRBV28 combines with J gene TRBJ1-2; D unclear. The V end was cut by 7 bases, the J end by 4 bases, with 16 bases between. CDR3 length equals 14 residues. The germline CDR1 and CDR2 sequences are MDHEN and SYDVKM. DNA of the CDR3: TGTGCCAGCACCCAGGACCGAGGTGTCTATGGCTACACCTTC. This encodes CASTQDRGVYGYTF.

This chain uses TRBV29-1 with TRBJ2-5; the D is unclear. CDR3 size: 13 residues. V was trimmed by 6 bases and J by 3 bases, leaving 14 bases between them. The V gene's germline CDR1 is SQVTM and CDR2 ANQGSEA. The DNA of the CDR3 is TGCAGCGTCAATAATTACAGAAAAGAGACCCAGTACTTC. Amino acid sequence: CSVNNYRKETQYF. Combining the CDR3 with reference TRBV29-1 and TRBJ2-5 gives the whole variable domain SAVISQKPSRDICQRGTSLTIQCQVDSQVTMMFWYRQQPGQSLTLIATANQGSEATYESGFVIDKFPISRPNLTFSTLTVSNMSPEDSSIYLCSVNNYRKETQYFGPGTRLLVL.

The CDR3 region is CASSKPADYYEQYV. The DNA for the CDR3 is TGTGCCAGCAGCAAACCGGCGGACTATTACGAGCAGTACGTC. The rearrangement links TRBV21-1 to TRBJ2-7; TRBD2 was called by the table and not checked on the DNA. TRBV21-1 is given as a pseudogene. There are 14 residues in the CDR3.

In this sample, this clonotype turned up many times. This rearrangement joins TRBV10-3 to TRBJ2-1; unclear D gene. The CDR3 sequence is 23 residues long. From germline, CDR1 is ENHRY and CDR2 SYGVKD. With 10 bases removed from V and 0 bases from J, the gap between germline ends came to 40 bases. The DNA of the CDR3 is TGTGCCACCCAAGGGAACGACGGGCCAGTAACCCCTCGGACCCGGAGCTCCTACAATGAGCAGTTCTTC. Protein product: CATQGNDGPVTPRTRSSYNEQFF.

This clonotype was counted only a few times. The chain links TRBV19 to TRBJ2-3; D is perhaps TRBD1 (5 bases). V was shortened by 5 bases and J by 5 bases, with 11 bases between the two germline ends. Germline assignment: CDR1 LNHDA and CDR2 SQIVND (reference sequence). The CDR3 consists of 13 residues. The CDR3 nucleotides are TGTGCCAGTAGTCGGCAGGGTGGAGATACGCAGTATTTT. Its protein product is CASSRQGGDTQYF.

The rearrangement joins TRBV2 to TRBJ2-7, with 9 bases aligning to TRBD1. Germline V gene data show CDR1 as SNHLY and CDR2 as FYNNEI. The J segment lost 5 bases and the V segment lost 0 bases, leaving 2 bases of the junction unmatched. CDR3 size: 14 residues. CDR3: CASSEAGQGHEQYV. The CDR3, as DNA: TGTGCCAGCAGTGAAGCGGGACAGGGCCACGAGCAGTACGTC.

This chain links TRBV5-6 with TRBJ2-7; 7 bases line up with TRBD1. This CDR3 is 14 amino acids long. The germline gives CDR1 SGHDT, CDR2 YYEEEE. Germline trimming cut 4 bases from V and 3 bases from J; bases unmatched to any gene: 7. CDR3 amino acids: CASSPNRGVYEQYV. In DNA form, the CDR3 reads TGTGCCAGCAGCCCGAACAGGGGAGTCTACGAGCAGTACGTC.

This clonotype was seen a handful of times. The CDR3 DNA follows: TGCGCCAGCAGCCAAGGAAGGACGGGAAACAATGAGCAGTTCTTC. It translates to CASSQGRTGNNEQFF. This sequence joins TRBV4-1 and TRBJ2-1, with D perhaps matching TRBD2 (5 bases). The V end was cut by 1 base, the J end by 5 bases, with 12 bases between. The CDR3 has 15 residues. From germline, CDR1 is MGHRA and CDR2 YSYEKL.